These 27 T cell receptor beta chains originate from one sample sequenced in a study of molecular identifiers for immune sequencing clone quantification. TCRdb itself ran the PCR reads through MiXCR, one entry per CDR3 protein. The data hold some 590,000 distinct CDR3 sequences, with around 25% observed a single time. The sample consisted of naive CD8+ T cells from blood, with Jurkat cell RNA spiked in. Indicated subset: FACS-sorted CD8+CD4-CCR7+CD45RA+ naive T cells. These receptors all stem from a human donor in good health. Some libraries in this study had Jurkat cell RNA spiked in.

A remark on this clonotype: A much larger clone is a single base away; this may be a read error. V and J are TRBV29-1 and TRBJ2-7, with 11 bases lining up with TRBD2. CDR3 size: 16 residues. Germline V gene data show CDR1 as SQVTM and CDR2 as ANQGSEA. V trimming: 0 bases; J trimming: 1 base; junction bases outside the gene matches: 5. The CDR3 sequence is CSVEDQSSGGSYEQYF. The CDR3 bases are TGCAGCGTTGAAGACCAGTCTAGCGGGGGGTCCTACGAGCAGTACTTC.

This clonotype was picked up a small number of times. The CDR3 sequence: CSARLAGEGTGELFF. The CDR3 DNA reads as TGCAGTGCTAGACTCGCGGGAGAGGGGACCGGGGAGCTGTTTTTT. The chain combines TRBV20-1 with TRBJ2-2, with 7 nucleotides matching TRBD2. The CDR3 spans 15 residues. Germline trimming cut 2 bases from V and 5 bases from J; bases unmatched to any gene: 8. CDR1 is DFQATT and CDR2 is SNEGSKA in the germline V gene (reference sequence).

This clonotype was seen more than once but under ten times. CDR3 amino acids: CASEQGASNQPQHF. Written as DNA, the CDR3 is TGTGCCAGTGAACAGGGGGCTAGCAATCAGCCCCAGCATTTT. The V and J genes are TRBV19 and TRBJ1-5, with 9 bases identical to TRBD1. After removal of 8 bases from V and 0 bases from J, the junction contained 2 bases not matched to a gene. CDR3 length equals 14 residues. Germline values: CDR1 LNHDA, CDR2 SQIVND (reference sequence).

This clonotype was counted ten times or more. This sequence joins TRBV6-5 and TRBJ2-7; D ambiguous. The V end lost 6 bases, the J end lost 6 bases, and 21 bases lay between the germline ends. The CDR3 has 15 amino acids. Germline loops: CDR1 MNHEY, CDR2 SVGAGI. The CDR3 spells CASSWAGPRASEQYF. In DNA, the CDR3 is TGTGCCAGCAGCTGGGCTGGGCCCCGGGCATCCGAGCAGTACTTC.

This chain joins TRBV28 and TRBJ2-7, with D possibly TRBD2 on 5 matching bases. Between the trimmed V and J ends, which lost 7 bases and 2 bases, there was a span of 18 bases. Germline V lookup: CDR1 MDHEN, CDR2 SYDVKM. The CDR3 length is 15 residues. CDR3 DNA: TGTGCCAGCAAGTTTACTCTAGCTGACACCTACGAGCAGTACTTC. Translation: CASKFTLADTYEQYF.

This clonotype has at least ten counts. This sequence joins TRBV20-1 and TRBJ1-1; 7 nucleotides align to TRBD1. After removal of 5 bases from V and 8 bases from J, the junction contained 8 bases not matched to a gene. Germline loops: CDR1 DFQATT, CDR2 SNEGSKA (reference sequence). This CDR3 is 12 amino acids long. This CDR3 reads CSAPPPGQEAFF. As DNA, the CDR3 is TGCAGTGCTCCCCCCCCGGGACAGGAAGCTTTCTTT.

The chain combines TRBV5-1 with TRBJ2-7; maybe TRBD1 (5 bases). Germline assignment: CDR1 SGHRS and CDR2 YFSETQ. This CDR3 has 13 residues. V lost 3 bases, J lost 4 bases, and 11 bases lay in between. The CDR3 DNA reads TGCGCCAGCAGCTCACAACAGGCTTACGAGCAGTACTTC. It encodes CASSSQQAYEQYF.

This clonotype has at least ten counts. This chain joins TRBV5-1 and TRBJ2-7, with D uncertain. V lost 4 bases and J 7 bases, leaving 12 bases between the germline ends. Germline values: CDR1 SGHRS, CDR2 YFSETQ. CDR3 length: 12 residues. The CDR3 coding sequence is TGCGCCAGCAGCGCCGTGGGGTTGGAGCAGTACTTC. Translated: CASSAVGLEQYF.

This clonotype occurred a few times. Germline is not matched at one junction end, which may reflect a read error. The J gene is TRBJ2-5, the V gene TRBV6-2 or TRBV6-3, with no clear D. This CDR3 spans 13 amino acids. Germline V gene sequence: CDR1 MNHEY, CDR2 SVGEGT. DNA for the CDR3: TGTGGCAGCATCCGATCGGTTGAAGAGACCCAGTACTTC. It translates to CGSIRSVEETQYF.

This clonotype has at least ten counts. The J gene is TRBJ1-5, the V gene TRBV6-1, with 7 bases fitting TRBD1. The J segment lost 3 bases and the V segment lost 3 bases, leaving 2 bases of the junction unmatched. The germline V gene encodes CDR1 MNHNS and CDR2 SASEGT. There are 14 residues in the CDR3. In nucleotides, the CDR3 is TGTGCCAGCAGTGAGGACAGGTACAATCAGCCCCAGCATTTT. As protein: CASSEDRYNQPQHF.

This clonotype was detected a few times. V gene TRBV4-1 combines with J gene TRBJ2-1; no firm D call. V dropped 1 base and J dropped 5 bases, with 6 bases sitting between them. The CDR3 sequence is 13 residues long. Germline lookup yields CDR1 MGHRA and CDR2 YSYEKL. The CDR3 nucleotides are TGCGCCAGCAGCCAAGCCCCACACAATGAGCAGTTCTTC. As protein: CASSQAPHNEQFF.

As for this clonotype: A much bigger clone sits one base away, suggesting this may be a read error. The chain links TRBV28 to TRBJ2-5, with D perhaps matching TRBD2 (5 bases). Germline CDR1 MDHEN, CDR2 SYDVKM. This CDR3 spans 15 amino acids. Deletions cut 7 bases from V and 5 bases from J, with 20 bases between. Here the CDR3 DNA reads TGTGCCAGCACCATTACGGGAACGGCGGCTGAGACCCAGTACTTC. Its translation: CASTITGTAAETQYF.

This clonotype has only a few counts. The chain combines TRBV19 with TRBJ1-5, with 9 bases matching TRBD1. The V and J ends lost 5 bases and 5 bases, in that order; junction bases with no gene match: 7. Germline CDR1 is LNHDA and CDR2 is SQIVND (reference sequence). The CDR3 totals 15 residues. CDR3 coding DNA: TGTGCCAGTAGTCCCGACAGGGGGATCGATCAGCCCCAGCATTTT. It codes for CASSPDRGIDQPQHF.

This clonotype came up a few times. This sequence joins TRBV4-3 and TRBJ2-7; 11 nucleotides agree with TRBD2. The CDR3 has 14 amino acids. The germline V gene encodes CDR1 LGHNA and CDR2 YSLEER. The V gene end was trimmed by 8 bases and the J gene end by 4 bases; junction bases not matched to a gene: 7. The CDR3 reads CASSGLADGYEQYF. The CDR3 DNA reads as TGCGCCAGCTCGGGACTAGCGGATGGGTACGAGCAGTACTTC.

This clonotype was found many times. The CDR3 nucleotides read TGTGCCAGCAGCTTAGTGGTACGGGGGGGCTCAGATACGCAGTATTTT. Encoded protein: CASSLVVRGGSDTQYF. The chain uses TRBV7-6 and TRBJ2-3, with 8 positions matching TRBD2. CDR3 size: 16 residues. J lost 4 bases, V lost 1 base, and 7 bases had no gene match. CDR1 is SGHVS, CDR2 FNYEAQ, per germline.

This clonotype came up a few times. This chain uses TRBV27 with TRBJ1-4; D gene uncertain. Trimming took off 5 bases at V and 8 bases at J, with 18 bases between the two ends. The germline V gene has CDR1 MNHEY and CDR2 SMNVEV (reference sequence). CDR3 length: 15 amino acids. The CDR3 sequence is CASSLGTGWEEKLFF. The DNA of the CDR3 is TGTGCCAGCAGTCTCGGAACCGGATGGGAAGAAAAACTGTTTTTT.

In the case of this clonotype: With a much larger clone just one base away, this may be a read error. Lacking the conserved final phenylalanine or tryptophan, this CDR3 likely reflects a read error. The J gene is TRBJ1-5, the V gene TRBV18; D remains unclear. CDR1 KGHSH and CDR2 LQKENI come from the germline V gene. CDR3 length equals 13 residues. The ends were cut back, 0 bases at V and 7 bases at J, with 7 bases in the middle. CDR3 amino acids: CASSPPGSQPQHI. The CDR3 bases are TGTGCCAGCTCACCACCGGGGAGCCAGCCCCAGCATATT.

For this clonotype: At one end, the junction sequence differs from germline, possibly due to a read error. This chain connects TRBV20-1 to TRBJ2-2; TRBD2 is a possible D gene (6 bases). CDR1 and CDR2 from the germline V gene are DFQATT and SNEGSKA (reference sequence). CDR3 length: 14 amino acids. CDR3 bases: TGCAGTGCTATCGGGACTCAAAACACCGGGGAGCCGTTCTTT. It encodes CSAIGTQNTGEPFF.

As concerns this clonotype: It may be a read error: a sequence one base away is much more abundant. This chain connects TRBV7-9 to TRBJ2-1, with 9 nucleotides matching TRBD2. Germline-derived CDR1 and CDR2 are SEHNR and FQNEAQ (reference sequence). CDR3 length: 15 residues. This CDR3 is CDSSPPGTSFNEQFF. The CDR3 DNA reads TGTGACAGCAGCCCTCCCGGGACTAGCTTCAATGAGCAGTTCTTC.

This clonotype was observed many times. This chain links TRBV29-1 with TRBJ2-7; no definite D call. This CDR3 is 12 amino acids long. Germline CDR1 SQVTM, CDR2 ANQGSEA. Trimming pared 4 bases from V and 0 bases from J, leaving 7 bases between. The CDR3 region has the DNA TGCAGCGTTGGGACCGACTCCTACGAGCAGTACTTC. Translated: CSVGTDSYEQYF.

This clonotype was counted a few times. The chain joins TRBV7-9 to TRBJ2-7; D possibly corresponds to TRBD2 (7 bases). There are 15 residues in the CDR3. Germline loops: CDR1 SEHNR, CDR2 FQNEAQ (reference sequence). V was clipped by 6 bases and J by 3 bases, with 18 bases between them. The CDR3, as DNA: TGTGCCAGCAGTCCTAGGGGGGGTAGCGGCTACGAGCAGTACTTC. As protein: CASSPRGGSGYEQYF.

Notes on this clonotype: A single base separates this from a much larger clone, so it may be a read error. This chain connects TRBV9 to TRBJ1-1; D might be TRBD1 (6 bases). Germline assignment: CDR1 SGDLS and CDR2 YYNGEE. Trimming pared 4 bases from V and 10 bases from J, leaving 20 bases between. This CDR3 has 14 residues. CDR3 sequence (DNA): TGTGCCAGCAGCTCCAGTAGTGGACAGTTTGGAGCTTTCTTT. Translating it yields CASSSSSGQFGAFF.

In this sample, this clonotype turned up a few times. The V gene is TRBV7-9, the J gene TRBJ1-4; D unresolved. The germline CDR1 and CDR2 sequences are SEHNR and FQNEAQ (reference sequence). V gave up 5 bases and J gave up 8 bases, with 15 bases separating them. The CDR3 extends over 14 amino acids. Written as DNA, the CDR3 is TGTGCCAGCAGCCCCCCGGTTAAAGGGGAAAAACTGTTTTTT. It translates to CASSPPVKGEKLFF.

Note on this clonotype: A read error may account for a junction end that differs from germline. The rearrangement joins TRBV10-3 to TRBJ1-2; tentative D call: TRBD1 (5 bases). The CDR3 length is 16 residues. Germline CDR1 is ENHRY and CDR2 is SYGVKD. The CDR3 sequence is CAISQDESWGFDGHTF. CDR3 coding DNA: TGTGCCATCAGTCAAGACGAATCTTGGGGGTTCGATGGCCACACCTTC.

This clonotype was detected many times. The genes are TRBV12-3 or TRBV12-4 and TRBJ2-3; D tentatively fits TRBD1 or TRBD2 (5 bases each). The CDR3 is made up of 15 amino acids. Trimming took 3 bases from V and 0 from J, leaving 10 bases between them. DNA of the CDR3: TGTGCCAGCAGTTTGGGACCACCTAGCACAGATACGCAGTATTTT. Its protein product is CASSLGPPSTDTQYF.

This clonotype has just a few counts. V is TRBV7-9 and J is TRBJ2-7, with a weak D call TRBD1 (6 bases). V dropped 0 bases and J dropped 6 bases, with 12 bases sitting between them. The CDR3 is 14 amino acids. Germline V gene lookup returns CDR1 SEHNR and CDR2 FQNEAQ (reference sequence). The CDR3 DNA is TGTGCCAGCAGCTTAGCCAGGGGAGTGCTCGAGCAGTACTTC. Translation: CASSLARGVLEQYF.

This clonotype was picked up a small number of times. This chain joins TRBV19 and TRBJ1-5, with a weak D call TRBD1 (6 bases). CDR1 is LNHDA, CDR2 SQIVND, per germline (reference sequence). V lost 4 bases and J lost 9, with 16 bases in between. CDR3 length equals 14 residues. In DNA form, the CDR3 reads TGTGCCAGTAGTACCAAGACAGGCCCCGGGCCCCAGCATTTT. Translation gives CASSTKTGPGPQHF.